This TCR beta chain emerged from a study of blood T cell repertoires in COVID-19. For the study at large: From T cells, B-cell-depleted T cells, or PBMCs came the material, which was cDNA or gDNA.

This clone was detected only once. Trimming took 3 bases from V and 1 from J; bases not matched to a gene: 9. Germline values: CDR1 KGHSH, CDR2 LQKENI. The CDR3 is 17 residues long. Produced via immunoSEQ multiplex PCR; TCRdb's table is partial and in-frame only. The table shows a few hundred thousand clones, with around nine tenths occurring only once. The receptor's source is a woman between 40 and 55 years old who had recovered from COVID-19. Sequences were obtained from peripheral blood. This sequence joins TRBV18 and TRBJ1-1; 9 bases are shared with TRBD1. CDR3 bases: TGTGCCAGCTCACCCGGACAGGGGCGGCCTCAGAACACTGAAGCTTTCTTT. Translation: CASSPGQGRPQNTEAFF.